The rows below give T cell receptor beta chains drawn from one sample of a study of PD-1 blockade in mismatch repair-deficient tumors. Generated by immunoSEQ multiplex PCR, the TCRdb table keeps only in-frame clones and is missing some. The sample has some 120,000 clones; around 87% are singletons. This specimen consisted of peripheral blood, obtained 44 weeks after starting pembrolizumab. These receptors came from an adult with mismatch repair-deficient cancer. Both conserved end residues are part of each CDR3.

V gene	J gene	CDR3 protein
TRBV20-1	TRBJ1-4	CSARGVEKLFF
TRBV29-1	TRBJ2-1	CSVEGGQGTTEQFF
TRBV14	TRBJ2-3	CASSQESADRGSTDTQYF
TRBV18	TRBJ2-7	CASSPTAAYEQYF
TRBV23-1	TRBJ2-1	CASSRSGTSGSGDEQFF
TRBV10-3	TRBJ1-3	CAISASGNTIYF
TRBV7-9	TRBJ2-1	CASRLAPVSGSHEQFF
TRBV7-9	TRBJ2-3	CASSGGTLVPTSTDTQYF
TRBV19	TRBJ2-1	CASSINPGLVVNEQFF
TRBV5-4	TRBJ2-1	CASSLGVLAGNNEQFF
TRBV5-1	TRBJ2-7	CASSLVPLYEQYF
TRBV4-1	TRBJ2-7	CASSRGGGEQYF
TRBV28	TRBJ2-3	CASSWGLAGGSWSTDTQYF
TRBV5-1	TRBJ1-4	CASSSELPETEGLFF
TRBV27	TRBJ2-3	CASSFLAGVGAATDTQYF
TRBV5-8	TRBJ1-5	CASSFWFASNQPQHF
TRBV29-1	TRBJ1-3	CSVVIGNTIYF
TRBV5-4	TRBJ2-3	CASSFFASGLTDTQYF
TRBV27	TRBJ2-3	CASSLLSASGTDTQYF
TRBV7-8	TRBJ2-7	CASSDSVYEQYF
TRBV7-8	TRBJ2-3	CASSVPGTGLLHTDTQYF
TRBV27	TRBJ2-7	CASSSTGVEQYF
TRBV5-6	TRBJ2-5	CASSFGDRLQETQYF
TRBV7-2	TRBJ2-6	CASSHAWREARGGANVLTF
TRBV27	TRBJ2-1	CASSTTSSYNEQFF
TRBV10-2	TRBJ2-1	CASSELDNEQFF
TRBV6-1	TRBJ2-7	CASSEARSTYEQYF
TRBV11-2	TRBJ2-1	CASTSRESPPYNEQFF
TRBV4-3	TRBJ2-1	CASSQEGAGGYNEQFF
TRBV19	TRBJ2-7	CASSIGGTVEQYF
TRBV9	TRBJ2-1	CASSAGAGGSSYNEQFF
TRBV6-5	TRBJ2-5	CASSYYRGGKTQYF
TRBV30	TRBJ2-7	CAWADVMGAYEQYF
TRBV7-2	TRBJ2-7	CASSGRRIEDEQYF
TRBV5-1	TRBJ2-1	CASSLAGTYNEQFF
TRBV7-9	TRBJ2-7	CASSLQEGGEQYF
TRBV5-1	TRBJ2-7	CASNNSPGGVLDEQYF
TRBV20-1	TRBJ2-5	CSAPGAKTQYF
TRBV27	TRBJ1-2	CASSPQPRDRGDYGYTF
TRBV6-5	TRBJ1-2	CASSERDGYGYTF
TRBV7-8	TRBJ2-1	CASSLELAGVNEQFF
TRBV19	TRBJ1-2	CASSPTTGGVYGYTF
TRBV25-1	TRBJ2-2	CASSEKQGAVTGELFF
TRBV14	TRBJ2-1	CASSQALPSGSSYNEQFF
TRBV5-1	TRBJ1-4	CASSLFGATNEKLFF
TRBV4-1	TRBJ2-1	CASSQDPTAYNEQFF
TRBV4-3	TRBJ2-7	CASSQDLWAYEQYF
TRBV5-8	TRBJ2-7	CASSLWRAVSYEQYF
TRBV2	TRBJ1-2	CASSGSSAGGGGYTF
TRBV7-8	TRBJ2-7	CASSWDRAYEQYF
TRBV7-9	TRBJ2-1	CASRLGTSGSQSNEQFF
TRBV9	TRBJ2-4	CASSVAGLAKNIQYF
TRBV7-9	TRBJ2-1	CASSLAFIEDEQFF
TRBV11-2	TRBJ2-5	CASRNKGLETQYF
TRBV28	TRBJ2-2	CASRPSPSDIPNTGELFF
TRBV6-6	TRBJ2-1	CASKPGLAKDEQFF
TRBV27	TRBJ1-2	CASRQKLLFFEATNYGYTF